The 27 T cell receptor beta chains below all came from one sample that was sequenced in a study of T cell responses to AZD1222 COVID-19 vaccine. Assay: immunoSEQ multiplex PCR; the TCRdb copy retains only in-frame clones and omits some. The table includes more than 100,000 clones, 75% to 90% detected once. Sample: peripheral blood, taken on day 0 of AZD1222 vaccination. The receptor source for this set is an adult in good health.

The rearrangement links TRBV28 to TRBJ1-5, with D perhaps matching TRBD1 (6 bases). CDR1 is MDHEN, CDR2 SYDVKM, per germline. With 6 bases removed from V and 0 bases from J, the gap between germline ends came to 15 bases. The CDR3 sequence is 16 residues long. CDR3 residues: CASSYNYRDSNQPQHF. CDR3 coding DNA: TGTGCCAGCAGCTACAATTACAGGGATAGCAATCAGCCCCAGCATTTT.

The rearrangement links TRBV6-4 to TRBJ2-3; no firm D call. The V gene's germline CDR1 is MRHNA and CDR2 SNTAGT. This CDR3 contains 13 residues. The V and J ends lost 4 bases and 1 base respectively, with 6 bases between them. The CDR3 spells CASSASGTDTQYF. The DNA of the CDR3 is TGTGCCAGCAGTGCCTCGGGCACAGATACGCAGTATTTT.

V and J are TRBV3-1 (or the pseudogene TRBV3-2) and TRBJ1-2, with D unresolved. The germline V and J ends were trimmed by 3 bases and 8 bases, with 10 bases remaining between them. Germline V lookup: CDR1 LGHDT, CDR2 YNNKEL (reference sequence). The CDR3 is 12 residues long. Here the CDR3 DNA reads TGTGCCAGCAGCCAGGGTAGGCGCGGCTACACCTTC. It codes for CASSQGRRGYTF.

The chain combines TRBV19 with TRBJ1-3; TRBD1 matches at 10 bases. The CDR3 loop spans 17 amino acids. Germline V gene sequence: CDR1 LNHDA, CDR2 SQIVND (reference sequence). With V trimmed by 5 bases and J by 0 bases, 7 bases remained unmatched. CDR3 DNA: TGTGCCAGTAGTGTAACCGGGACAGGGGACTCTGGAAACACCATATATTTT. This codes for CASSVTGTGDSGNTIYF. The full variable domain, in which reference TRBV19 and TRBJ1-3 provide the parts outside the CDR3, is DGGITQSPKYLFRKEGQNVTLSCEQNLNHDAMYWYRQDPGQGLRLIYYSQIVNDFQKGDIAEGYSVSREKKESFPLTVTSAQKNPTAFYLCASSVTGTGDSGNTIYFGEGSWLTVV.

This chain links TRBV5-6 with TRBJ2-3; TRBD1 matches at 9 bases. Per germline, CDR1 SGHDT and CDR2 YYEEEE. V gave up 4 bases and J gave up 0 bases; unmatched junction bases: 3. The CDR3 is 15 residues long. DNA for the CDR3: TGTGCCAGCAGCGGGGGGACAGGGAGCACAGATACGCAGTATTTT. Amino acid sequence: CASSGGTGSTDTQYF.

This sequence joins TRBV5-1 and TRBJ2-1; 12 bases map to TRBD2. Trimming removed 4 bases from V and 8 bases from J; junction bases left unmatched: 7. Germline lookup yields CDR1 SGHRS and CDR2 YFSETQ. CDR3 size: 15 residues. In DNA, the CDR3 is TGCGCCAGCAGCCTACTAGCGGGGGGAGGCGATGAGCAGTTCTTC. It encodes CASSLLAGGGDEQFF.

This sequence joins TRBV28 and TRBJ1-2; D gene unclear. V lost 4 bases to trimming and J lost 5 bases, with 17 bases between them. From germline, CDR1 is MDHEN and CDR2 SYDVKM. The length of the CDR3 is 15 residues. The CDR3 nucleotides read TGTGCCAGCAGTTCCAACCCCCAGGCAGCATATGGCTACACCTTC. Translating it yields CASSSNPQAAYGYTF.

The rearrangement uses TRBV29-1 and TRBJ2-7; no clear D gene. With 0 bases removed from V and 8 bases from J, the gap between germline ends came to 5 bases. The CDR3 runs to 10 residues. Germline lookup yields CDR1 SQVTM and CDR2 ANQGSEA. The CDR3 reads CSVEEGQQYF. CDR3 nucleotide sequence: TGCAGCGTTGAAGAAGGCCAGCAGTACTTC.

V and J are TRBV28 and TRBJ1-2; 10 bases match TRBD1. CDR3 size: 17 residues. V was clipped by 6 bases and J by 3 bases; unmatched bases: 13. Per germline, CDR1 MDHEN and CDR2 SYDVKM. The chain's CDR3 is CASRSPGQGPLYYGYTF. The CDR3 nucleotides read TGTGCCAGCAGATCCCCGGGACAGGGGCCTCTTTACTATGGCTACACCTTC.

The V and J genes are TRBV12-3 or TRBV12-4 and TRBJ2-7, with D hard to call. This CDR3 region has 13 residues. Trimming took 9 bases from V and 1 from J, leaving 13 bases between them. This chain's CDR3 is CASTPGRSYEQYF. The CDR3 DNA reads TGTGCCAGTACGCCGGGCAGATCCTACGAGCAGTACTTC.

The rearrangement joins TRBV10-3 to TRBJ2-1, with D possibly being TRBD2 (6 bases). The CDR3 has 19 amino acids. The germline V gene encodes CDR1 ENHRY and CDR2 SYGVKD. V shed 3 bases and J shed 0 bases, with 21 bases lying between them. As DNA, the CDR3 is TGTGCCATCAGTGACCCAGTGGGACTCCCGGCGAGCTCCTACAATGAGCAGTTCTTC. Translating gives CAISDPVGLPASSYNEQFF.

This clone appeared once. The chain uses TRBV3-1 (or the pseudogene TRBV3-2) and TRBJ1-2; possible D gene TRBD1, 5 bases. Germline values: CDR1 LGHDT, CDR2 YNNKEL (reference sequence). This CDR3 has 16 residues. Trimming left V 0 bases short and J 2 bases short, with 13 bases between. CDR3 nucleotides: TGTGCCAGCAGCCAAGATGATATTGAGGGGAACTATGGCTACACCTTC. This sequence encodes CASSQDDIEGNYGYTF.

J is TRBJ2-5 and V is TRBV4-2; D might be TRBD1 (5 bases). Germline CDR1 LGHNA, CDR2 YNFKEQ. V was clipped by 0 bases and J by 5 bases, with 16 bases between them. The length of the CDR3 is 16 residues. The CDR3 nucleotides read TGTGCCAGCAGCCAAGAGGCGACAGCCGGGTGGGAGACCCAGTACTTC. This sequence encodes CASSQEATAGWETQYF.

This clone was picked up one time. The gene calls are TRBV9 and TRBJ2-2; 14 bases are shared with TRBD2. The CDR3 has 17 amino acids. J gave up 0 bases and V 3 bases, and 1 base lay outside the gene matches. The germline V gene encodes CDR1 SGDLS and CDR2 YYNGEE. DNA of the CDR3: TGTGCCAGCAGCGAGACTAGCGGGAGGGCGAACACCGGGGAGCTGTTTTTT. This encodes CASSETSGRANTGELFF. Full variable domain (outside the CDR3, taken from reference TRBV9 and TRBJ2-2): DSGVTQTPKHLITATGQRVTLRCSPRSGDLSVYWYQQSLDQGLQFLIQYYNGEERAKGNILERFSAQQFPDLHSELNLSSLELGDSALYFCASSETSGRANTGELFFGEGSRLTVL.

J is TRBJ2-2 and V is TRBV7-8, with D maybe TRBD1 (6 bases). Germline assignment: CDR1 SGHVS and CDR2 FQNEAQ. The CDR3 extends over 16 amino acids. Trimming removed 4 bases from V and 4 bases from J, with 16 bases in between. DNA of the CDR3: TGTGCCAGCAGCTCAGACAGGCCCCCGGGCACCGGGGAGCTGTTTTTT. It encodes CASSSDRPPGTGELFF.

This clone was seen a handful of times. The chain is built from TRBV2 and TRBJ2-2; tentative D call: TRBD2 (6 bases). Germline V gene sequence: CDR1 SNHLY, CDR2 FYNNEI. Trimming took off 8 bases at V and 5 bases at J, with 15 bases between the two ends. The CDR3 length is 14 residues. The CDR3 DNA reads TGTGCCAGCGCGGAGGGAGGAGGGACCGGGGAGCTGTTTTTT. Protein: CASAEGGGTGELFF.

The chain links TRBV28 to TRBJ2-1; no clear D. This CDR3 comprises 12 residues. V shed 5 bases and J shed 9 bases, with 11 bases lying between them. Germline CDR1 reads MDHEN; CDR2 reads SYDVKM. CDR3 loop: CASSPPWTEQFF. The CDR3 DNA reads TGTGCCAGCAGTCCCCCATGGACTGAGCAGTTCTTC.

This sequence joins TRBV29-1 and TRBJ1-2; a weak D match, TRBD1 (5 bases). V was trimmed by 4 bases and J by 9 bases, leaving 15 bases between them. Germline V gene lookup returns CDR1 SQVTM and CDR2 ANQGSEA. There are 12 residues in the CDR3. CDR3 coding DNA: TGCAGCGTTGGGGAGGGGCTGGGGAGCTACACCTTC. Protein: CSVGEGLGSYTF.

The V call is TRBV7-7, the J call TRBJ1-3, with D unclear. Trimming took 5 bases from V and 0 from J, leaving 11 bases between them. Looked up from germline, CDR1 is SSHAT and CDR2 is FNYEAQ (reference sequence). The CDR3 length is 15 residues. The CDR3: CASSTAPDSGNTIYF. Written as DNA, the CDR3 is TGTGCCAGCAGCACCGCACCTGACTCTGGAAACACCATATATTTT.

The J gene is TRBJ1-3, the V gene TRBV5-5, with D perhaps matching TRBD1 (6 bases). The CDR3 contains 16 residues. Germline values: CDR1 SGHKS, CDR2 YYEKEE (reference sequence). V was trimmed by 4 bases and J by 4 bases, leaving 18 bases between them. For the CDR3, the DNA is TGTGCCAGCAGCCCGAGATCGGGGGCATCGGGAAACACCATATATTTT. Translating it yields CASSPRSGASGNTIYF.

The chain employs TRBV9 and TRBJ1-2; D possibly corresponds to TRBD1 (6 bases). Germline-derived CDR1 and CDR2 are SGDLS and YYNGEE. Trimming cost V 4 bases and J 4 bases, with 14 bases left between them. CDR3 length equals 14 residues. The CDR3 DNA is TGTGCCAGCAGCAACCTGGGGGCCTTCTATGGCTACACCTTC. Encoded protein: CASSNLGAFYGYTF.

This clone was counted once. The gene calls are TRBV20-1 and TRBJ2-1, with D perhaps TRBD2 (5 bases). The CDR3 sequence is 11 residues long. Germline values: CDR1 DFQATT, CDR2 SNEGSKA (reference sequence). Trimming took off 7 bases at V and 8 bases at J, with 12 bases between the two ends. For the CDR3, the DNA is TGCAGTGGGACTCTCCAATATGAGCAGTTCTTC. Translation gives CSGTLQYEQFF.

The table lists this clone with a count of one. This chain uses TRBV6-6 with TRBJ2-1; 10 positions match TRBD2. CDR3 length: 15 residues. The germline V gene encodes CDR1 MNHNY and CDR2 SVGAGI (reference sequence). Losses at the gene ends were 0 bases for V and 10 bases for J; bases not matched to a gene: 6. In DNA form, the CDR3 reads TGTGCCAGCAGTTACTCAGCGGGGGGGCCAGGGGAGCAGTTCTTC. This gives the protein CASSYSAGGPGEQFF.

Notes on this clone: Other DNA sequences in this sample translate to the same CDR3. DNA of the CDR3: TGTGCCAGCAGCCCCGGAGCAATGAACACTGAAGCTTTCTTT. It encodes CASSPGAMNTEAFF. This sequence joins TRBV28 and TRBJ1-1; unclear D gene. The V end was cut by 6 bases, the J end by 0 bases, with 11 bases between. Germline values: CDR1 MDHEN, CDR2 SYDVKM. The CDR3 has 14 residues.

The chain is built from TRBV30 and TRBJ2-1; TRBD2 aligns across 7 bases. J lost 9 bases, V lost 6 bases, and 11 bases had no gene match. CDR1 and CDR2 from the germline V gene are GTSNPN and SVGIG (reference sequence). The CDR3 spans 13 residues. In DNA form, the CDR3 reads TGTGCCTGTCCCGTGGCGGGAGACCCTGAGCAGTTCTTC. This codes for CACPVAGDPEQFF.

DNA of the CDR3: TGCGCCAGCAGTGGGAGGGGTGGCACAGATACGCAGTATTTT. Residues: CASSGRGGTDTQYF. V usage is TRBV10-2 and J usage is TRBJ2-3; D is perhaps TRBD2 (6 bases). Trimming took off 4 bases at V and 1 base at J, with 9 bases between the two ends. From germline, CDR1 is WSHSY and CDR2 SAAADI. There are 14 residues in the CDR3.

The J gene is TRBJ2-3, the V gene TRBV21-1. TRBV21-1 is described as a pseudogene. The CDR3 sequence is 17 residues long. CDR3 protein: CASSKEGPSLGTDTQYF. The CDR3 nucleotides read TGTGCCAGCAGCAAAGAGGGACCATCACTGGGCACAGATACGCAGTATTTT.